The sequence of this TCR beta chain was determined in a study of immune evolution from preneoplasia to lung adenocarcinoma. Study conclusions and caveats: Compared with EGFR-mutant or double wild-type lesions, KRAS-mutant nodules were more clonal. Top clone frequencies peaked in normal lung, apparently declining through invasive adenocarcinoma.

Notes on this clone: Antigen unknown.

This table comes from immunoSEQ multiplex PCR, and its TCRdb copy is limited to in-frame clones, with some not included. The sample has roughly 11,000 clones, around 79% seen once. This sequence was found in a person in their sixties or seventies with lung adenocarcinoma. Sequenced sample: FFPE minimally invasive lung adenocarcinoma tissue.

The chain's CDR3 is CASSLSGGRDQPQHF. In nucleotides, the CDR3 is TGTGCCAGCAGCTTAAGTGGGGGAAGAGATCAGCCCCAGCATTTT. The chain couples TRBV7-9 to TRBJ1-5, with D perhaps matching TRBD1 (5 bases). The CDR3 is 15 amino acids. From germline, CDR1 is SEHNR and CDR2 FQNEAQ (reference sequence). Trimming removed 2 bases at V and 5 bases at J, with 13 bases between.